Sequencing of this T cell receptor (beta chain) was carried out in a study of blood T cell repertoires in COVID-19. CDR1 and CDR2 (germline): LNHDA, SQIVND (reference sequence). V shed 7 bases and J shed 5 bases, with 20 bases lying between them. The CDR3 is 16 amino acids. Clones were sequenced by immunoSEQ multiplex PCR, and TCRdb holds only the in-frame ones, with some missing. Of about 160,000 clones listed, roughly 93% are singletons. V gene TRBV19 combines with J gene TRBJ2-2; D is perhaps TRBD1 (5 bases). The sample taken for sequencing was peripheral blood. The receptor was derived from a woman in her fifties or sixties with acute or convalescent COVID-19. Here the CDR3 DNA reads TGTGCCAGTAATGACAGAAATTTGGCACCGACCGGGGAGCTGTTTTTT. Amino acid sequence: CASNDRNLAPTGELFF.